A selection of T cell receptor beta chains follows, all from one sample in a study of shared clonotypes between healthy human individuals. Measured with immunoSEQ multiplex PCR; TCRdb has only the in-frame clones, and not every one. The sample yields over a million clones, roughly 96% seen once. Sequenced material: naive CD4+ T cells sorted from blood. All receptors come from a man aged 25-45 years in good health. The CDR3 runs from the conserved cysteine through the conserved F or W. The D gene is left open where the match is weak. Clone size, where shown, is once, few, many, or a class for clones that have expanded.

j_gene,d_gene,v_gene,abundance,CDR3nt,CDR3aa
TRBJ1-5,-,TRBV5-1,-,TGCGCCAGCAGCTTGGACGGATATAGCAATCAGCCCCAGCATTTT,CASSLDGYSNQPQHF
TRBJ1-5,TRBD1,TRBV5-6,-,TGTGCCAGCAGCTTCGGACAGGGACGCAATCAGCCCCAGCATTTT,CASSFGQGRNQPQHF
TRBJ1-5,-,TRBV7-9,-,TGTGCCAGCAGCTTCTCCTTAGGGTCGAGCAATCAGCCCCAGCATTTT,CASSFSLGSSNQPQHF
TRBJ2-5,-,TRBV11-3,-,TGTGCCAGCAGCTTAACCGGGACCCAAGAGACCCAGTACTTC,CASSLTGTQETQYF
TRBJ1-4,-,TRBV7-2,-,TGTGCCAGCAGCCCTAGCTTTGGGGGAGGTGAAAAACTGTTTTTT,CASSPSFGGGEKLFF
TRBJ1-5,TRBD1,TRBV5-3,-,TGTGCCAGAAGCTTTAAGACAGGGGAAATCAATCAGCCCCAGCATTTT,CARSFKTGEINQPQHF
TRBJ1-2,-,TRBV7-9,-,TGTGCCAGCAGTCATTCCGGGGGCGCCGGCTATGGCTACACCTTC,CASSHSGGAGYGYTF
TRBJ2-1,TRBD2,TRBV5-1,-,TGCGCCAGCAGCTTGCAGGCGGGAGGGGGGAATGAGCAGTTCTTC,CASSLQAGGGNEQFF
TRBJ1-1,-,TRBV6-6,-,TGTGCCAGCAGGGAACAGGAGTTGAACACTGAAGCTTTCTTT,CASREQELNTEAFF
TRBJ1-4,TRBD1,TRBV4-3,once,TGCGCCAGCAGCCTCACGGACAGGGTCGATGAAAAACTGTTTTTT,CASSLTDRVDEKLFF
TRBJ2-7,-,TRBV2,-,TGTGCCAGCAGTGACCCCTTCTACGAGCAGTACTTC,CASSDPFYEQYF
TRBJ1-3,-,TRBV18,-,TGTGCCAGCTCACCACCGGCGGGGGGGGCCTCTGGAAACACCATATATTTT,CASSPPAGGASGNTIYF
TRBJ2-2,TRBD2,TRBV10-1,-,TGCGCCAGCAGTGATTTGGCTAGCGGGAAAACCGGGGAGCTGTTTTTT,CASSDLASGKTGELFF
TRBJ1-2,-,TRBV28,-,TGTGCCAGCAGTCCTACCCCACCCAGGGATCCGAGTGGCTACACCTTC,CASSPTPPRDPSGYTF
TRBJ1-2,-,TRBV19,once,TGTGCCAGAAAGGGACCGTCCTATGGCTACACCTTC,CARKGPSYGYTF
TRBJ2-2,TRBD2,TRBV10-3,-,TGTGCCATCAGGGAACTAGCGGCGAACACCGGGGAGCTGTTTTTT,CAIRELAANTGELFF
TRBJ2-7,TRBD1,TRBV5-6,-,TGTGCCAGCAGCTTGGTGGACAGGGGGCTAAGCGAGCAGTACTTC,CASSLVDRGLSEQYF
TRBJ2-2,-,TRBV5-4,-,TGTGCCAGCAGCGGTAGCGGCTCCGGGGAGCTGTTTTTT,CASSGSGSGELFF
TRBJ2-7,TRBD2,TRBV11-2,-,TGTGCCAGCAGCTTAGATCGAAGTAGCGGGAGACACGAGCAGTACTTC,CASSLDRSSGRHEQYF
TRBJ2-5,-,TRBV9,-,TGTGCCAGCAGCCCTAGAGTGGTTGTGAGCGAGACCCAGTACTTC,CASSPRVVVSETQYF
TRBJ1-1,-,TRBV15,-,TGTGCCACCAGTTACCAGGGAATGCACACTGAAGCTTTCTTT,CATSYQGMHTEAFF
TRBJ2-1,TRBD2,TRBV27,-,TGTGCCAGCAGTGTAGAGACCAAAGGGACTAGCGGGAGTATCTATGAGCAGTTCTTC,CASSVETKGTSGSIYEQFF
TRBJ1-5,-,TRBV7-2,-,TGTGCCAGCAGCCTTACAGATAAGTATCAGCCCCAGCATTTT,CASSLTDKYQPQHF
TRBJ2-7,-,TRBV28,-,TGTGCCAGCAGCAGTGGAGCAGGGAGCTACGAGCAGTACTTC,CASSSGAGSYEQYF
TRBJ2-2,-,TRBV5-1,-,TGCGCCAGCAGCTTGTCGAAGACCGGGGAGCTGTTTTTT,CASSLSKTGELFF
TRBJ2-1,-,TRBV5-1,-,TGCGCCAGCAGCCAGACTACTCATTCCTACAATGAGCAGTTCTTC,CASSQTTHSYNEQFF
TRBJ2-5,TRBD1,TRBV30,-,TGTGCCTGGAGTGTATCACTGTGGACAGGGGGTCGGGAGACCCAGTACTTC,CAWSVSLWTGGRETQYF
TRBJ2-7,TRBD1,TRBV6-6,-,TGTGCCAGCAGTGACAGGGGACGGCCCTACGAGCAGTACTTC,CASSDRGRPYEQYF
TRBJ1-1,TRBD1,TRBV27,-,TGTGCCAGCAGGCACGGGACAGGGGAAGCTTTCTTT,CASRHGTGEAFF
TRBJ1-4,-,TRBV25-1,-,TGTGCCAGCAGTCTCCCGGGGGGTGCGGGTGAAAAACTGTTTTTT,CASSLPGGAGEKLFF
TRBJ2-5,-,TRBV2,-,TGTGCCAGCAGCCGGGGGTTGGAGACCCAGTACTTC,CASSRGLETQYF
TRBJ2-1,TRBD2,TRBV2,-,TGTGCCAGCAGTGTTTTGCGGGGGGGGAACAATGAGCAGTTCTTC,CASSVLRGGNNEQFF
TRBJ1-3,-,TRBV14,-,TGTGCCAGCAGCCAAGTCGAGGGCTCTGGAAACACCATATATTTT,CASSQVEGSGNTIYF
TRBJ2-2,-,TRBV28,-,TGTGCCAGCAAACCGGGACATTACACCGGGGAGCTGTTTTTT,CASKPGHYTGELFF
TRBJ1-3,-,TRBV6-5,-,TGTGCCAGCGGGGGTGGAAACACCATATATTTT,CASGGGNTIYF
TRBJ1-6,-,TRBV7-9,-,TGTGCCAGCAGCTACGGACAGACGACTTCACCCCTCCACTTT,CASSYGQTTSPLHF
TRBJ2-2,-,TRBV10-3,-,TGTGCCATCAGTAACCGGGGGCAGGATACTTCCGGGGAGCTGTTTTTT,CAISNRGQDTSGELFF